These T cell receptor beta chains were read from a single sample in a study of CD8 T cells in Susac syndrome. A single record per CDR3 protein comes from TCRdb applying MiXCR to the immunoSEQ multiplex PCR reads. In the table there are 150,000 to 200,000 distinct CDR3 sequences, roughly 94% of which are singletons. The sample taken for sequencing was CD4+ T cells from PBMCs. The receptor source for this set is a human donor with multiple sclerosis. Both conserved end residues are part of each CDR3. The D gene is left open where the match is weak. Rows give clone size only sometimes, using once, few, many, or a class for an expanded clone.

D: NA; size: NA; J: TRBJ2-2; V: TRBV30; CDR3: CAWSAARTSTNTGELFF; DNA: TGTGCCTGGAGTGCAGCACGCACTAGTACGAACACCGGGGAGCTGTTTTTT
D: NA; size: once; J: TRBJ2-3; V: TRBV6-1; CDR3: CASKQAMDTQYF; DNA: TGTGCCAGCAAACAGGCGATGGATACGCAGTATTTT
D: TRBD2; size: few; J: TRBJ2-1; V: TRBV14; CDR3: CASSQLLAGRNEQFF; DNA: TGTGCCAGCAGCCAGTTACTAGCGGGAAGGAATGAGCAGTTCTTC
D: TRBD2; size: once; J: TRBJ2-1; V: TRBV20-1; CDR3: CSARGTSGVNEQFF; DNA: TGCAGTGCCCGTGGGACTAGCGGAGTCAATGAGCAGTTCTTC
D: TRBD1; size: NA; J: TRBJ1-1; V: TRBV10-3; CDR3: CAISEKQGAAEAFF; DNA: TGTGCCATCAGTGAGAAACAGGGGGCTGCTGAAGCTTTCTTT
D: NA; size: NA; J: TRBJ1-5; V: TRBV12-3/TRBV12-4; CDR3: CASSYGNQPQHF; DNA: TGTGCCAGCAGTTATGGTAATCAGCCCCAGCATTTT
D: TRBD2; size: NA; J: TRBJ2-3; V: TRBV20-1; CDR3: CSEIGAGGSTDTQYF; DNA: TGCAGTGAAATTGGAGCGGGAGGGAGCACAGATACGCAGTATTTT
D: NA; size: NA; J: TRBJ2-2; V: TRBV5-6; CDR3: CASSRKARVNTGELFF; DNA: TGTGCCAGCAGTCGGAAGGCGAGAGTGAACACCGGGGAGCTGTTTTTT
D: NA; size: NA; J: TRBJ2-7; V: TRBV3-1; CDR3: CASSKRGTEYEQYF; DNA: TGTGCCAGCAGTAAACGGGGGACGGAGTACGAGCAGTACTTC
D: TRBD2; size: NA; J: TRBJ2-7; V: TRBV29-1; CDR3: CSVALAGGTSYEQYF; DNA: TGCAGCGTTGCACTAGCGGGAGGGACCTCCTACGAGCAGTACTTC
D: NA; size: NA; J: TRBJ1-4; V: TRBV7-8; CDR3: CASSLAQGTNEKLFF; DNA: TGTGCCAGCAGCTTAGCCCAGGGCACTAATGAAAAACTGTTTTTT
D: TRBD1; size: NA; J: TRBJ1-5; V: TRBV27; CDR3: CASSSGQDNQPQHF; DNA: TGTGCCAGCAGTTCGGGACAGGACAATCAGCCCCAGCATTTT
D: NA; size: NA; J: TRBJ2-7; V: TRBV27; CDR3: CASSFFGRQYF; DNA: TGTGCCAGCAGTTTTTTTGGGAGGCAGTACTTC
D: NA; size: once; J: TRBJ2-3; V: TRBV29-1; CDR3: CSVDLRRTDTQYF; DNA: TGCAGCGTTGACCTTAGACGCACAGATACGCAGTATTTT
D: NA; size: NA; J: TRBJ2-7; V: TRBV19; CDR3: CASSMRGYEQYF; DNA: TGTGCCAGTAGTATGCGGGGCTACGAGCAGTACTTC
D: NA; size: NA; J: TRBJ2-7; V: TRBV6-6; CDR3: CASSLEGINEQYF; DNA: TGTGCCAGCAGTTTGGAGGGAATAAACGAGCAGTACTTC
D: NA; size: NA; J: TRBJ2-2; V: TRBV7-9; CDR3: CASSSPIRNTGELFF; DNA: TGTGCCAGCAGCTCGCCAATCCGGAACACCGGGGAGCTGTTTTTT
D: NA; size: NA; J: TRBJ1-2; V: TRBV9; CDR3: CASSVSQGGYTF; DNA: TGTGCCAGCAGCGTATCCCAGGGAGGCTACACCTTC
D: NA; size: NA; J: TRBJ2-7; V: TRBV7-9; CDR3: CASSLRGATYEQYF; DNA: TGTGCCAGCAGCTTAAGAGGGGCGACCTACGAGCAGTACTTC
D: TRBD1; size: NA; J: TRBJ1-1; V: TRBV6-1; CDR3: CASSVGDRVWGTEAFF; DNA: TGTGCCAGCAGTGTCGGGGACAGGGTGTGGGGCACTGAAGCTTTCTTT